This passage covers 28 T cell receptor beta chains from one sample sequenced in a study of T cells in Graves' hyperthyroidism and ophthalmopathy. RNA transcripts yielded amplified TCR beta CDR3 regions. The HTBI primer set served for first-round RT-PCR of the TCR CDR3. TCRdb called the multiplex PCR reads again in MiXCR, with one record for every CDR3 protein. The sample holds under 550,000 distinct CDR3 sequences, 15% to 20% seen once. Sequencing was performed on blood. These receptors were taken from a man between 40 and 49 years old with Graves' ophthalmopathy.

This clonotype was seen only a few times. The genes are TRBV12-3 or TRBV12-4 and TRBJ2-2; a possible D gene is TRBD1 (5 bases). This CDR3 is 14 amino acids long. V was pared by 2 bases and J by 7 bases, with 11 bases between. The chain's CDR3 is CASSLRQGLGELFF. CDR3 in DNA: TGTGCCAGCAGTTTACGGCAGGGTCTCGGGGAGCTGTTTTTT.

This clonotype has ten or more counts. CDR3 amino acids: CASSWDTYNEQFF. The CDR3 DNA sequence: TGTGCCAGCAGTTGGGACACGTACAATGAGCAGTTCTTC. The chain employs TRBV12-3 or TRBV12-4 and TRBJ2-1; possible D gene TRBD1, 6 bases. The CDR3 length is 13 residues. Trimming cost V 4 bases and J 4 bases, with 8 bases left between them.

This chain links TRBV6-5 with TRBJ2-5; 8 bases match TRBD1. V was clipped by 0 bases and J by 5 bases; unmatched bases: 8. This CDR3 spans 16 amino acids. Germline-derived CDR1 and CDR2 are MNHEY and SVGAGI. The CDR3 loop reads CASSYSGQVVSETQYF. The CDR3, as DNA: TGTGCCAGCAGTTACTCGGGACAGGTTGTTTCGGAGACCCAGTACTTC.

The table lists this clonotype with a few counts. This chain connects TRBV10-3 to TRBJ1-2, with D hard to call. Trimming shortened V by 3 bases and J by 0 bases, and 14 bases separated the two germline ends. Germline CDR1 is ENHRY and CDR2 is SYGVKD. The length of the CDR3 is 16 residues. CDR3 sequence (DNA): TGTGCCATCAGTGACCCCCGGACGGCAGCTAACTATGGCTACACCTTC. Translation: CAISDPRTAANYGYTF.

This clonotype showed up just once. The V gene is TRBV7-3, the J gene TRBJ2-1, with D hard to call. V lost 4 bases to trimming and J lost 5 bases, with 9 bases between them. The CDR3 covers 13 residues. Per the germline V gene, CDR1 is SGHTA and CDR2 is FQGTGA. CDR3 residues: CASSSRPNNEQFF. In DNA form, the CDR3 reads TGTGCCAGCAGCTCACGACCCAACAATGAGCAGTTCTTC.

The chain combines TRBV20-1 with TRBJ1-6, with TRBD1 as a possible D gene (5 bases). V gave up 3 bases and J gave up 7 bases, with 13 bases separating them. Per germline, CDR1 DFQATT and CDR2 SNEGSKA (reference sequence). CDR3 length equals 14 residues. CDR3 amino acids: CSASNGQGNSPLHF. The DNA of the CDR3 is TGCAGTGCTAGTAACGGTCAGGGAAATTCACCCCTCCACTTT.

The chain links TRBV5-1 to TRBJ2-1, with TRBD2 identical over 10 bases. CDR3 length: 15 amino acids. Trimming removed 4 bases from V and 4 bases from J; junction bases left unmatched: 5. Germline V gene sequence: CDR1 SGHRS, CDR2 YFSETQ. In DNA, the CDR3 is TGCGCCAGCAGCGAGCGGGAGGGCCTGTACAATGAGCAGTTCTTC. Protein: CASSEREGLYNEQFF.

This clonotype was counted a few times. The CDR3 loop is CASSDRAPGGELFF. The CDR3 DNA follows: TGTGCCAGCAGTGACCGGGCTCCGGGCGGGGAGCTGTTTTTT. The J gene is TRBJ2-2, the V gene TRBV6-1; D unresolved. The V end was cut by 3 bases, the J end by 7 bases, with 12 bases between. Germline loops: CDR1 MNHNS, CDR2 SASEGT. The CDR3 contains 14 residues.

J is TRBJ1-2 and V is TRBV7-9, with TRBD1 matching 9 bases. V was pared by 2 bases and J by 6 bases, with 7 bases of the junction left unmatched. Germline V gene data show CDR1 as SEHNR and CDR2 as FQNEAQ (reference sequence). CDR3 size: 15 residues. CDR3 in amino acids: CASSLLGTGSDGYTF. The CDR3 DNA is TGTGCCAGCAGCTTATTAGGGACAGGGAGCGATGGCTACACCTTC.

This clonotype came up many times. The gene calls are TRBV28 and TRBJ2-7; 7 positions match TRBD1. This CDR3 contains 16 residues. Germline loops: CDR1 MDHEN, CDR2 SYDVKM. V lost 4 bases, J lost 0 bases, and 9 bases stayed unmatched. The CDR3 sequence: CASSWEQGRSSYEQYF. CDR3 sequence (DNA): TGTGCCAGCAGTTGGGAACAGGGGCGTAGCTCCTACGAGCAGTACTTC.

This rearrangement joins TRBV12-3 or TRBV12-4 to TRBJ2-1; possible D gene TRBD2, 5 bases. The V gene lost 5 bases and the J gene lost 2 bases, with 13 bases spanning the gap. CDR3 length equals 15 residues. The CDR3 DNA sequence: TGTGCCAGCAGTCCGGTAACACTAGCCTACAATGAGCAGTTCTTC. Protein: CASSPVTLAYNEQFF.

This chain uses TRBV6-1 with TRBJ1-2, with a possible D match to TRBD1 (6 bases). The germline gives CDR1 MNHNS, CDR2 SASEGT. Trimming pared 3 bases from V and 4 bases from J, leaving 15 bases between. The CDR3 length is 15 residues. DNA of the CDR3: TGTGCCAGCAGTGATAGACAGGAACGATCCTATGGCTACACCTTC. It codes for CASSDRQERSYGYTF.

This clonotype came up many times. The chain is built from TRBV2 and TRBJ2-7, with TRBD1 as a possible D gene (5 bases). V was cut by 7 bases and J by 0 bases, with 13 bases left in between. The CDR3 is 14 residues long. The germline V gene encodes CDR1 SNHLY and CDR2 FYNNEI. In DNA form, the CDR3 reads TGTGCCAGCAACTTATCAGGGTTCTCCTACGAGCAGTACTTC. Its translation is CASNLSGFSYEQYF.

The chain carries TRBV3-1 and TRBJ2-2; D might be TRBD2 (5 bases). V lost 4 bases and J 8 bases, leaving 11 bases between the germline ends. Germline assignment: CDR1 LGHDT and CDR2 YNNKEL (reference sequence). CDR3 length: 13 residues. The CDR3 region has the DNA TGTGCCAGCAGCCGGCGGACGGGAGGGGAGCTGTTTTTT. It is translated as CASSRRTGGELFF.

This chain uses TRBV6-1 with TRBJ1-1; D uncertain. The germline V gene has CDR1 MNHNS and CDR2 SASEGT. The CDR3 covers 14 residues. Between the trimmed V and J ends, which lost 8 bases and 3 bases, there was a span of 16 bases. This chain's CDR3 is CASCLTSVYTEAFF. The CDR3 nucleotides read TGTGCCAGCTGCCTGACTAGCGTGTACACTGAAGCTTTCTTT.

Ten or more counts support this clonotype. V gene TRBV30 combines with J gene TRBJ2-3; TRBD2 matches at 13 bases. After removal of 8 bases from V and 6 bases from J, the junction contained 5 bases not matched to a gene. The germline gives CDR1 GTSNPN, CDR2 SVGIG (reference sequence). The CDR3 contains 13 residues. The CDR3 spells CALTSGGADTQYF. The CDR3 bases are TGTGCCCTCACTAGCGGGGGGGCTGATACGCAGTATTTT.

V is TRBV6-1 and J is TRBJ1-1; 7 nucleotides match TRBD1. The CDR3 consists of 13 residues. Germline V gene data show CDR1 as MNHNS and CDR2 as SASEGT. V lost 11 bases, J lost 0 bases, and 6 bases stayed unmatched. The CDR3 DNA reads as TGTGCCGTACCGGGACAGATGAACACTGAAGCTTTCTTT. Its translation: CAVPGQMNTEAFF.

V usage is TRBV18 and J usage is TRBJ1-2; D not resolved. The CDR3 has 14 residues. Trimming cost V 1 base and J 4 bases, with 10 bases left between them. The germline V gene has CDR1 KGHSH and CDR2 LQKENI. CDR3 sequence: CASSPREVPYGYTF. CDR3 sequence (DNA): TGTGCCAGCTCACCACGGGAGGTCCCCTATGGCTACACCTTC.

This clonotype was observed a few times. This chain connects TRBV20-1 to TRBJ1-5; D may be TRBD1 (5 bases). V dropped 5 bases and J dropped 1 base, with 18 bases sitting between them. This CDR3 spans 16 amino acids. Germline CDR1 reads DFQATT; CDR2 reads SNEGSKA (reference sequence). The CDR3 DNA reads as TGCAGTGCTCGACCTGGGGGTCGGGTGAGCAATCAGCCCCAGCATTTT. This gives the protein CSARPGGRVSNQPQHF.

The chain couples TRBV15 to TRBJ2-5; D may be TRBD1 (5 bases). The CDR3 is 15 amino acids. V dropped 3 bases and J dropped 3 bases, with 14 bases sitting between them. Germline CDR1 reads LNHNV; CDR2 reads YYDKDF (reference sequence). As DNA, the CDR3 is TGTGCCACCAGCAGGGGTGGGGCAGGAGAAGAGACCCAGTACTTC. Protein: CATSRGGAGEETQYF. Full variable domain (missing parts from reference TRBV15 and TRBJ2-5): DAMVIQNPRYQVTQFGKPVTLSCSQTLNHNVMYWYQQKSSQAPKLLFHYYDKDFNNEADTPDNFQSRRPNTSFCFLDIRSPGLGDTAMYLCATSRGGAGEETQYFGPGTRLLVL.

The chain has TRBV4-3 and TRBJ1-1; D gene ambiguous. Trimming stripped 3 bases from V and 6 bases from J, with 14 bases between. This CDR3 has 14 amino acids. The germline gives CDR1 LGHNA, CDR2 YSLEER. CDR3 in amino acids: CASSQRVGGAEAFF. CDR3 DNA sequence: TGCGCCAGCAGCCAGAGGGTAGGTGGGGCTGAAGCTTTCTTT.

The chain joins TRBV5-1 to TRBJ1-4; 10 bases fit TRBD1. Germline lookup yields CDR1 SGHRS and CDR2 YFSETQ. The CDR3 extends over 16 amino acids. V lost 5 bases and J lost 8; bases outside the gene matches: 12. Here the CDR3 reads CASRRGERQGAEKLFF. In nucleotides, the CDR3 is TGCGCCAGCAGGCGCGGTGAAAGACAGGGGGCGGAAAAACTGTTTTTT.

The chain is built from TRBV4-1 and TRBJ2-5, with a possible D match to TRBD1 (6 bases). V lost 6 bases and J lost 1, with 21 bases in between. The CDR3 extends over 17 amino acids. CDR1 is MGHRA, CDR2 YSYEKL, per germline. The CDR3 sequence: CASRPHQRARGQETQYF. The CDR3 DNA follows: TGCGCCAGCAGGCCGCATCAGAGGGCCAGGGGCCAAGAGACCCAGTACTTC.

This chain joins TRBV7-2 and TRBJ2-7; the match to TRBD1 covers 8 bases. This CDR3 contains 15 residues. V dropped 5 bases and J dropped 6; count of bases not matched to a gene: 12. Germline V gene sequence: CDR1 SGHTA, CDR2 FQGNSA. DNA for the CDR3: TGTGCCAGCAGCCGCGGAGGGGCAGGGGGCTCCGAGCAGTACTTC. This translates into CASSRGGAGGSEQYF.

This clonotype was counted at least ten times. The chain couples TRBV25-1 to TRBJ2-7, with 9 bases matching TRBD1. V lost 8 bases and J lost 2; bases outside the gene matches: 7. The CDR3 loop spans 14 amino acids. The germline V gene encodes CDR1 MGHDK and CDR2 SYGVNS. CDR3 loop: CASRPGQGPYEQYF. CDR3 DNA sequence: TGTGCCAGCCGGCCGGGACAGGGACCCTACGAGCAGTACTTC.

This sequence joins TRBV5-1 and TRBJ2-5; 7 nucleotides agree with TRBD2. Germline V gene data show CDR1 as SGHRS and CDR2 as YFSETQ. The V and J ends lost 4 bases and 5 bases, in that order; junction bases with no gene match: 8. This CDR3 region has 14 residues. CDR3 residues: CASSTGRGDETQYF. The CDR3 nucleotides read TGCGCCAGCAGCACGGGACGGGGGGACGAGACCCAGTACTTC.

The chain combines TRBV9 with TRBJ2-7; TRBD1 matches 8 bases. Germline loops: CDR1 SGDLS, CDR2 YYNGEE. The CDR3 is made up of 14 amino acids. J was trimmed by 6 bases and V by 0 bases; bases with no gene match: 5. CDR3 in DNA: TGTGCCAGCAGCGTAGGACAGGGGCTGGGCGAGCAGTACTTC. Residues: CASSVGQGLGEQYF. Variable domain in full (rest from reference TRBV9 and TRBJ2-7): DSGVTQTPKHLITATGQRVTLRCSPRSGDLSVYWYQQSLDQGLQFLIQYYNGEERAKGNILERFSAQQFPDLHSELNLSSLELGDSALYFCASSVGQGLGEQYFGPGTRLTVT.

The V call is TRBV11-2, the J call TRBJ2-2; D possibly corresponds to TRBD2 (6 bases). The CDR3 runs to 16 residues. Trimming cost V 8 bases and J 1 base, with 17 bases left between them. Looked up from germline, CDR1 is SGHAT and CDR2 is FQNNGV. CDR3 DNA: TGTGCCAGCGGTGCCCTGGGCGGGGTGAACACCGGGGAGCTGTTTTTT. As protein: CASGALGGVNTGELFF.